This T cell receptor beta chain is from a study of cytomegalovirus exposure and HLA in healthy donors. General study points: The study labeled roughly 160 TCR beta chains cytomegalovirus-associated.

Details on this clone: Its specificity is unknown.

V shed 6 bases, J shed 7 bases, and the junction held 13 bases outside the gene matches. The CDR3 extends over 16 amino acids. In germline, CDR1 is SGHVS, CDR2 FNYEAQ. 13 Jbeta primers and 60 Vbeta primers were used for the PCR. The table came from immunoSEQ multiplex PCR; TCRdb's copy has only in-frame clones and leaves some out. In the table there are 40,000 or so clones, about nine tenths of which are singletons. The V gene is TRBV7-6, the J gene TRBJ2-1; TRBD2 agrees at 9 bases. The sequence was obtained from a woman between 40 and 50 years old in good health and CMV-seropositive. The sequencing sample was made of PBMCs. CDR3 bases: TGTGCCAGCAGGGATTACGGGGCGGGGGGGCTAAATGAGCAGTTCTTC. As protein: CASRDYGAGGLNEQFF. Combining the CDR3 with reference TRBV7-6 and TRBJ2-1 gives the whole variable domain GAGVSQSPRYKVTKRGQDVALRCDPISGHVSLYWYRQALGQGPEFLTYFNYEAQQDKSGLPNDRFSAERPEGSISTLTIQRTEQRDSAMYRCASRDYGAGGLNEQFFGPGTRLTVL.